The 10 T cell receptor beta chains listed next were all sequenced from one sample in a study of blood T cell repertoires in COVID-19. Clones were sequenced by immunoSEQ multiplex PCR, and TCRdb holds only the in-frame ones, with some missing. The sample consists of over 100,000 clones, roughly 78% of them appearing once. The specimen sequenced was peripheral blood. These TCRs come from a man aged 55 to 70 with active or convalescent COVID-19.

The chain combines TRBV11-2 with TRBJ2-1, with D perhaps matching TRBD2 (5 bases). The length of the CDR3 is 13 residues. The germline V and J ends were trimmed by 2 bases and 6 bases, with 8 bases remaining between them. Germline V CDR1 and CDR2: SGHAT, FQNNGV. The CDR3 sequence: CASSLTRTNEQFF. The CDR3 region has the DNA TGTGCCAGCAGCTTAACTAGAACCAATGAGCAGTTCTTC.

The rearrangement links TRBV18 to TRBJ1-3; 8 positions agree with TRBD1. J gave up 0 bases and V 3 bases, and 4 bases lay outside the gene matches. The CDR3 runs 16 residues. The germline V gene has CDR1 KGHSH and CDR2 LQKENI. The CDR3 DNA is TGTGCCAGCTCACCCGGACAGGGTTCCTCTGGAAACACCATATATTTT. The encoded protein is CASSPGQGSSGNTIYF.

The chain uses TRBV18 and TRBJ2-1; the match to TRBD1 covers 9 bases. The length of the CDR3 is 15 residues. From germline, CDR1 is KGHSH and CDR2 LQKENI. V lost 4 bases to trimming and J lost 1 base; unmatched junction nucleotides: 2. The DNA for the CDR3 is TGTGCCAGCTCACGCGGGACAGGGTCCTACAATGAGCAGTTCTTC. Translation: CASSRGTGSYNEQFF.

The rearrangement uses TRBV18 and TRBJ2-7; D is perhaps TRBD1 (6 bases). The V and J ends lost 0 bases and 5 bases respectively, with 8 bases between them. The CDR3 consists of 13 residues. CDR1 and CDR2 from the germline V gene are KGHSH and LQKENI. CDR3 in amino acids: CASSPPAGDEQYF. In DNA, the CDR3 is TGTGCCAGCTCACCACCGGCAGGGGACGAGCAGTACTTC.

The chain couples TRBV19 to TRBJ2-7, with 11 bases fitting TRBD1. The CDR3 totals 14 residues. V was pared by 5 bases and J by 4 bases, with 4 bases of the junction left unmatched. Germline V gives CDR1 LNHDA, CDR2 SQIVND (reference sequence). CDR3 sequence: CASSVGQGAYEQYF. Written as DNA, the CDR3 is TGTGCCAGTAGTGTCGGACAGGGGGCTTACGAGCAGTACTTC.

This clone showed up just once. The V call is TRBV12-1, the J call TRBJ2-5; the table's D call, TRBD2, was not checked against the DNA. TRBV12-1 is a documented pseudogene. This CDR3 is built from 20 residues. The CDR3 is CASSRSGGSRGTSLTETQYF. For the CDR3, the DNA is TGTGCCAGCAGCCGTTCCGGGGGCTCCAGGGGGACTAGCCTAACAGAGACCCAGTACTTC.

This clone was observed a single time. The chain couples TRBV9 to TRBJ2-3; D uncertain. Trimming removed 2 bases at V and 0 bases at J, with 10 bases between. Germline CDR1 reads SGDLS; CDR2 reads YYNGEE. This CDR3 is 15 amino acids long. This CDR3 is CASSVYTTSTDTQYF. CDR3 sequence (DNA): TGTGCCAGCAGCGTTTACACTACTAGCACAGATACGCAGTATTTT.

This rearrangement joins TRBV19 to TRBJ1-2; D not certain. Germline V gene data show CDR1 as LNHDA and CDR2 as SQIVND (reference sequence). V was pared by 5 bases and J by 5 bases, with 12 bases between. The CDR3 loop spans 13 amino acids. Written as DNA, the CDR3 is TGTGCCAGTAGTTTGGCCCGCGGGTATGGCTACACCTTC. Translating it yields CASSLARGYGYTF.

This chain joins TRBV4-2 and TRBJ1-6; D is possibly TRBD1 (5 bases). The germline V gene encodes CDR1 LGHNA and CDR2 YNFKEQ. Trimming took 0 bases from V and 7 from J, leaving 10 bases between them. The CDR3 is 15 amino acids. The CDR3 sequence is CASSQDRGGNSPLHF. The CDR3 nucleotides read TGTGCCAGCAGCCAAGATCGGGGGGGGAATTCACCCCTCCACTTT.

J is TRBJ2-1 and V is TRBV19; 8 bases map to TRBD2. The CDR3 has 15 amino acids. Germline-derived CDR1 and CDR2 are LNHDA and SQIVND (reference sequence). Unmatched junction bases numbered 4, after V lost 3 bases and J lost 3 bases. The CDR3 sequence is CASSIGRGGYNEQFF. CDR3 bases: TGTGCCAGTAGTATCGGGAGGGGAGGCTACAATGAGCAGTTCTTC.